Many counts were recorded for the clone carrying this T cell receptor (beta chain). The antigen remains undetermined. The cDNA was produced through 5'RACE with 10-nucleotide random UMIs. TCRdb fed the 5' RACE reads into MiXCR, producing one record per CDR3 protein. The table includes approximately 50,000 distinct CDR3 sequences, approximately 10% detected once. This sample stems from a study of neurological immune-mediated disorders. The V end was cut by 1 base, the J end by 10 bases, with 12 bases between. The CDR3 totals 13 residues. Germline assignment: CDR1 SGHKS and CDR2 YYEKEE (reference sequence). Study-wide results and limits: HTLV-1-associated myelopathy had the most TCR clonal expansion, while multiple sclerosis had the least, a level that fell below healthy controls. Expanded clones shared no identical CDR3 amino acid sequences across subjects, which suggested private TCR-beta repertoires in all groups.

Material for sequencing was PBMCs. This TCR derives from an older man with HTLV-1-associated myelopathy (HAM/TSP). The chain carries TRBV5-5 and TRBJ2-1, with unresolved D. CDR3: CASSLSANPEQFF. Here the CDR3 DNA reads TGTGCCAGCAGCTTGTCGGCGAACCCGGAGCAGTTCTTC. The full variable domain, completed using reference TRBV5-5 and TRBJ2-1, is DAGVTQSPTHLIKTRGQQVTLRCSPISGHKSVSWYQQVLGQGPQFIFQYYEKEERGRGNFPDRFSARQFPNYSSELNVNALLLGDSALYLCASSLSANPEQFFGPGTRLTVL.